In its sample, the clone carrying this T cell receptor (beta chain) was seen a few times. The antigen is not known. Per the germline V gene, CDR1 is SGHRS and CDR2 is YFSETQ. Trimming took 4 bases from V and 5 from J; bases not matched to a gene: 8. The CDR3 runs to 15 residues. Every TCR beta cDNA library bore unique molecular identifiers. TCRdb itself ran the PCR reads through MiXCR, one entry per CDR3 protein. The data show 500,000 to 600,000 distinct CDR3 sequences, roughly two fifths seen once. This specimen belongs to a study of post-analysis software for immune sequencing data. Study results and caveats: Roughly 5 TRBV segments (TRBV5-6, TRBV5-1 and TRBV20-1 among them) occurred more frequently in patients than in controls.

The genes are TRBV5-1 and TRBJ2-1, with TRBD1 matching over 8 bases. The sequence was collected from a girl between 5 and 17 years old with multiple sclerosis. Sequencing used blood. The CDR3 DNA reads as TGCGCCAGCAGCCAAAGGACAGGGTGGAACAATGAGCAGTTCTTC. Its protein product is CASSQRTGWNNEQFF.